These 12 T cell receptor beta chains were sequenced from one sample in a study of cytomegalovirus exposure and HLA in healthy donors. Using immunoSEQ multiplex PCR, the repertoire was profiled, and TCRdb retains in-frame clones only, with some absent. The sample has about 170,000 clones; about 90% are singletons. Sequenced material: PBMCs. The receptors were sampled from a woman aged 25 to 39 in good health and CMV-seronegative.

This sequence joins TRBV9 and TRBJ2-5, with D unclear. Germline V gene lookup returns CDR1 SGDLS and CDR2 YYNGEE. Deletions cut 1 base from V and 0 bases from J, with 1 base between. CDR3 length: 12 amino acids. The CDR3 DNA reads as TGTGCCAGCAGCGTAAACCAAGAGACCCAGTACTTC. This gives the protein CASSVNQETQYF.

CDR3 nucleotides: TGTGCCAGTCGACGCTGGAGGGGGCGGGGAGATACGCAGTATTTT. Translated, it gives CASRRWRGRGDTQYF. The rearrangement joins TRBV6-1 to TRBJ2-3, with D possibly being TRBD1 (7 bases). The germline V gene encodes CDR1 MNHNS and CDR2 SASEGT. V shed 9 bases and J shed 5 bases, with 21 bases lying between them. The CDR3 covers 15 residues.

This clone was observed many times. The V call is TRBV7-9, the J call TRBJ2-7, with D perhaps being TRBD1 or TRBD2 (5 bases each). Trimming stripped 5 bases from V and 5 bases from J, with 19 bases between. Germline values: CDR1 SEHNR, CDR2 FQNEAQ (reference sequence). The CDR3 consists of 15 residues. The CDR3 sequence is CASSGTGTVSDEQYF. The CDR3 coding sequence is TGTGCCAGCAGCGGAACCGGGACCGTGAGCGACGAGCAGTACTTC. Variable domain in full (rest from reference TRBV7-9 and TRBJ2-7): DTGVSQNPRHKITKRGQNVTFRCDPISEHNRLYWYRQTLGQGPEFLTYFQNEAQLEKSRLLSDRFSAERPKGSFSTLEIQRTEQGDSAMYLCASSGTGTVSDEQYFGPGTRLTVT.

This sequence joins TRBV4-1 and TRBJ1-2; D uncertain. Germline loops: CDR1 MGHRA, CDR2 YSYEKL. This CDR3 spans 13 amino acids. Trimming left V 1 base short and J 8 bases short, with 11 bases between. The CDR3 nucleotides are TGCGCCAGCAGCCAAGTCAGAGAGTACGGCTACACCTTC. It translates to CASSQVREYGYTF.

The chain couples TRBV30 to TRBJ2-7, with D possibly being TRBD2 (6 bases). The CDR3 has 12 residues. Germline CDR1 is GTSNPN and CDR2 is SVGIG (reference sequence). Trimming stripped 5 bases from V and 7 bases from J, with 15 bases between. The CDR3 reads CAWRLGGVEQYF. In DNA, the CDR3 is TGTGCCTGGCGACTTGGAGGGGTTGAGCAGTACTTC.

The genes are TRBV28 and TRBJ1-1; D possibly corresponds to TRBD1 (6 bases). Trimming pared 6 bases from V and 7 bases from J, leaving 24 bases between. The CDR3 totals 16 residues. Germline V CDR1 and CDR2: MDHEN, SYDVKM. The CDR3 nucleotides are TGTGCCAGCAGCTCTGCGGTGACAGGTTGGACACTTGAAGCTTTCTTT. Protein sequence: CASSSAVTGWTLEAFF.

The CDR3 DNA sequence: TGCGCCAGCAGCCAAGGTCATAGCGGCCGAAAAGATACGCAGTATTTT. Translating it yields CASSQGHSGRKDTQYF. V and J are TRBV4-3 and TRBJ2-3; D perhaps matches TRBD2 (6 bases). The CDR3 covers 16 residues. CDR1 is LGHNA and CDR2 is YSLEER in the germline V gene. Trimming removed 1 base at V and 5 bases at J, with 16 bases between.

This clone was found a few times. The chain employs TRBV5-4 and TRBJ2-2; D is unclear. CDR1 and CDR2 (germline): SGHNT, YYREEE (reference sequence). CDR3 length: 15 amino acids. V lost 2 bases, J lost 1 base, and 9 bases lay in between. The CDR3 nucleotides are TGTGCCAGCAGCTTCTCACAGAGGAACACCGGGGAGCTGTTTTTT. This codes for CASSFSQRNTGELFF.

V and J are TRBV7-9 and TRBJ1-5; TRBD1 might be the D (5 bases). Germline CDR1 SEHNR, CDR2 FQNEAQ (reference sequence). This CDR3 spans 13 amino acids. V was shortened by 4 bases and J by 6 bases, with 10 bases between the two germline ends. The CDR3 region is CASSSAGGQPQHF. The DNA of the CDR3 is TGTGCCAGCAGCTCAGCCGGGGGTCAGCCCCAGCATTTT.

This clone was counted a single time. This chain links TRBV28 with TRBJ1-3; tentative D call: TRBD1 (6 bases). V lost 7 bases to trimming and J lost 0 bases, with 10 bases between them. The CDR3 has 14 amino acids. Germline CDR1 reads MDHEN; CDR2 reads SYDVKM. The CDR3 protein is CASTVGGSGNTIYF. CDR3 bases: TGTGCCAGCACAGTAGGGGGCTCTGGAAACACCATATATTTT.

V and J are TRBV18 and TRBJ2-3; 9 nucleotides align to TRBD2. CDR1 and CDR2 (germline): KGHSH, LQKENI. This CDR3 spans 16 amino acids. After removal of 5 bases from V and 4 bases from J, the junction contained 10 bases not matched to a gene. As DNA, the CDR3 is TGTGCCAGCTCAGGCCCGGGACTAGCTCCCCCAGATACGCAGTATTTT. It yields the protein CASSGPGLAPPDTQYF. The full variable domain, rest sourced from reference TRBV18 and TRBJ2-3, is NAGVMQNPRHLVRRRGQEARLRCSPMKGHSHVYWYRQLPEEGLKFMVYLQKENIIDESGMPKERFSAEFPKEGPSILRIQQVVRGDSAAYFCASSGPGLAPPDTQYFGPGTRLTVL.

This clone has only a few counts. The genes are TRBV5-1 and TRBJ1-5; TRBD1 might be the D (5 bases). Trimming stripped 4 bases from V and 6 bases from J, with 11 bases between. The CDR3 is 13 residues long. The germline CDR1 and CDR2 sequences are SGHRS and YFSETQ. The CDR3 loop reads CASSAEGPQPQHF. CDR3 DNA: TGCGCCAGCAGCGCGGAGGGGCCTCAGCCCCAGCATTTT.